The next 6 T cell receptor beta chains were all read from a single sample in a study of blood T cell repertoires in COVID-19 (TCRdb year 2020). Library prep was done by the immunoSEQ multiplex PCR assay. TCRdb holds this immuneACCESS table with in-frame rearrangements only. Some clones are missing; in checked studies, unresolved V genes explain under half, and the rest has no known cause. This sample has more than 65,000 clones in its table, and around 88% of those were observed once. 5% to 6.5% of the sample is held by the ten biggest clonotypes. Sequenced: peripheral blood. The receptors derive from a man in his forties or fifties with active COVID-19.

V usage is TRBV6-2 or TRBV6-3 and J usage is TRBJ1-1; tentatively, D is TRBD1 (5 bases). V was trimmed by 2 bases and J by 4 bases, leaving 11 bases between them. The CDR3 totals 14 residues. Germline CDR1 is MNHEY and CDR2 is SVGEGT. The CDR3 nucleotides are TGTGCCAGCAGTTACCTGGGGGGAGGCACTGAAGCTTTCTTT. This encodes CASSYLGGGTEAFF.

The CDR3 DNA follows: TGTGCCAGCACCCTAAGTGCGGTGAACACTGAAGCTTTCTTT. This encodes CASTLSAVNTEAFF. This chain connects TRBV2 to TRBJ1-1, with D uncertain. Trimming took 7 bases from V and 0 from J, leaving 12 bases between them. This CDR3 comprises 14 residues. Germline V CDR1 and CDR2: SNHLY, FYNNEI.

V is TRBV7-3 and J is TRBJ2-3, with 8 bases lining up with TRBD2. There are 15 residues in the CDR3. In germline, CDR1 is SGHTA, CDR2 FQGTGA. With V trimmed by 7 bases and J by 0 bases, 6 bases remained unmatched. The CDR3 sequence is CASTLAGLSTDTQYF. The CDR3 coding sequence is TGTGCCAGCACCCTAGCGGGCCTTAGCACAGATACGCAGTATTTT.

CDR3 DNA sequence: TGTGCCAGTAGTATCTCGAGCGGGAGCCACAATGAGCAGTTCTTC. Encoded protein: CASSISSGSHNEQFF. The J gene is TRBJ2-1, the V gene TRBV19; the match to TRBD2 covers 8 bases. The CDR3 is made up of 15 amino acids. From germline, CDR1 is LNHDA and CDR2 SQIVND (reference sequence). The V segment lost 3 bases and the J segment 5 bases; nucleotides outside the gene matches: 6.

The chain has TRBV2 and TRBJ1-2; tentatively, D is TRBD1 (5 bases). The CDR3 sequence is 12 residues long. V lost 4 bases, J lost 10 bases, and 13 bases lay in between. Germline-derived CDR1 and CDR2 are SNHLY and FYNNEI. The CDR3 DNA follows: TGTGCCAGCAGTGGGCAGGGCAGCCTCTACACCTTC. It specifies CASSGQGSLYTF.

The V gene is TRBV3-1 (or the pseudogene TRBV3-2), the J gene TRBJ2-7; perhaps TRBD1 as D (5 bases). The CDR3 contains 13 residues. Germline values: CDR1 LGHDT, CDR2 YNNKEL (reference sequence). The V gene lost 1 base and the J gene lost 7 bases, with 11 bases spanning the gap. As DNA, the CDR3 is TGTGCCAGCAGCCAAGTTATAGGGGTGGAGCAGTACTTC. It is translated as CASSQVIGVEQYF.